This is a list of T cell receptor beta chains from one sample in a study of blood T cell repertoires in COVID-19. Some clones are missing from TCRdb's copy, which holds only in-frame ones; the method was immunoSEQ multiplex PCR. The sample contains 60,000 to 65,000 clones, approximately 86% of which appear only once. Sequenced sample: peripheral blood. Source of these receptors: a man in his fifties or sixties with active COVID-19. Each CDR3 is given without its conserved first and last residue.

>TRBV7-2|TRBJ1-3
ASSFNNALSSGNTIY
>TRBV7-2|TRBJ2-1
ASSLRLAFNNEQF
>TRBV30|TRBJ2-5
AWSSVELWTQY
>TRBV2|TRBJ1-3
APLDIGNTIY
>TRBV6-5|TRBJ1-4
ASSPDRGREKLF
>TRBV15|TRBJ1-2
ATSRDGDRVDGYT
>TRBV5-5|TRBJ2-1
ASSLAASGYNEQF
>TRBV11-3|TRBJ2-2
ASSPGQGATGELF
>TRBV18|TRBJ1-5
ASSRARDSNQPQH
>TRBV12-5|TRBJ2-7
ASGYRGPYEQY
>TRBV29-1|TRBJ2-3
SVEGRDRGLSSQY
>TRBV12-5|TRBJ2-3
ASLSLAGTLDTQY
>TRBV12-3/TRBV12-4|TRBJ1-2
ASLGDRNYGYT
>TRBV30|TRBJ1-4
AFRTGGHEKLF
>TRBV5-6|TRBJ2-2
ASSLQNTGELF
>TRBV20-1|TRBJ1-2
SAHAGAST
>TRBV5-1|TRBJ2-1
ASKDGGGWSYNEQF
>TRBV15|TRBJ2-1
ATSTSGGAGNEQF
>TRBV11-1|TRBJ2-7
ASSLGTGHYEQY
>TRBV29-1|TRBJ1-2
SVRYGYGYT
>TRBV7-9|TRBJ2-3
ASSQKWVTTSTDTQY
>TRBV3-1/TRBV3-2|TRBJ2-7
ASSPPLGRDEQY
>TRBV14|TRBJ1-2
ASSAQPNYGYT
>TRBV6-6|TRBJ2-1
ATAGGVPNEQF
>TRBV4-2|TRBJ2-3
ASSQVLADSTDTQY
>TRBV7-2|TRBJ1-1
ASGTQANTEAF
>TRBV5-1|TRBJ2-7
ASSLGGLQGPGEQY
>TRBV4-1|TRBJ2-3
ASSQDGLLTDTQY
>TRBV3-1/TRBV3-2|TRBJ2-5
ASSHWQEETQY
>TRBV28|TRBJ1-5
ASSTTGNQPQH
>TRBV19|TRBJ1-1
ASSQGGPLVPYPEAF
>TRBV7-9|TRBJ1-2
ASSPQQGVKYT
>TRBV7-5|TRBJ2-6
ARSPQGSGANVLT
>TRBV5-1|TRBJ1-1
ASSLTNRAEAF
>TRBV11-1|TRBJ1-6
ASSLDQGGSPLH
>TRBV6-4|TRBJ1-2
ASSDSGGYGYT
>TRBV2|TRBJ1-2
ASRGGATGYT
>TRBV9|TRBJ2-7
ASSVGGTGAHEQY
>TRBV12-5|TRBJ2-3
ASGPSGGTDTQY
>TRBV21-1|TRBJ1-5
ASSKIPRGKGDQPQH
>TRBV4-1|TRBJ2-1
ASSHRGEQF
>TRBV7-8|TRBJ2-3
ASNLGLAVDTQY